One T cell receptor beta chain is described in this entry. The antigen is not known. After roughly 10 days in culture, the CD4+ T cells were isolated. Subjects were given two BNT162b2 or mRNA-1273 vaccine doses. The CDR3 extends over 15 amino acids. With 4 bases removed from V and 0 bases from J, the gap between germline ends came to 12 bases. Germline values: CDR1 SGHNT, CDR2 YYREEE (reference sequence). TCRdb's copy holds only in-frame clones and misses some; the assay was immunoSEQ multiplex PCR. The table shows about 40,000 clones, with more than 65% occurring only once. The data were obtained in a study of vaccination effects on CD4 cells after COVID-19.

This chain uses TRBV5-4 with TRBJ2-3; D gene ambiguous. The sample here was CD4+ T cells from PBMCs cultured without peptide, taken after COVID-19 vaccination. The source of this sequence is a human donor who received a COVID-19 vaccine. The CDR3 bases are TGTGCCAGCAGCCGGGCGGAAACTAGCACAGATACGCAGTATTTT. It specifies CASSRAETSTDTQYF.